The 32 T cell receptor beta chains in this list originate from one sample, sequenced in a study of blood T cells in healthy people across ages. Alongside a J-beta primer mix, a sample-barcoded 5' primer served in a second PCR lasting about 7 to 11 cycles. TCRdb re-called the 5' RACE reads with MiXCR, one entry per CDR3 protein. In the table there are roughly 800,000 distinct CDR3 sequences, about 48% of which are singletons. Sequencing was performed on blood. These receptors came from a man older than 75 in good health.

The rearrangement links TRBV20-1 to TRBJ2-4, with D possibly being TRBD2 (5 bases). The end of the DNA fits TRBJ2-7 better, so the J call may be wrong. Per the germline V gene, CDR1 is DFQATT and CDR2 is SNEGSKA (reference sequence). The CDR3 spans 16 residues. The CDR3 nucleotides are TGCAGTGCTCTCGCTGGGTTGGGGATTTCGGGAAACGAGCAGTACTTC. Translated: CSALAGLGISGNEQYF.

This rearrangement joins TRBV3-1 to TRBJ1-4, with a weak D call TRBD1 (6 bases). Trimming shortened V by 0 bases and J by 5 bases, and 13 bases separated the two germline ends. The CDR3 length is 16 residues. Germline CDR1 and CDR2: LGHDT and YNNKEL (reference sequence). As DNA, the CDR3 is TGTGCCAGCAGCCAAGACCAAGGCAGGGGAAATGAAAAACTGTTTTTT. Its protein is CASSQDQGRGNEKLFF. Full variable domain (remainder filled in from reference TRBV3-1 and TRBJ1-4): DTAVSQTPKYLVTQMGNDKSIKCEQNLGHDTMYWYKQDSKKFLKIMFSYNNKELIINETVPNRFSPKSPDKAHLNLHINSLELGDSAVYFCASSQDQGRGNEKLFFGSGTQLSVL.

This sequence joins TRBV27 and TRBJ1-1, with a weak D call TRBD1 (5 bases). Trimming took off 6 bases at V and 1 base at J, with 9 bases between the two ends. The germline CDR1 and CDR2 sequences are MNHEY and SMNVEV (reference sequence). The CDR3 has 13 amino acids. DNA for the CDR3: TGTGCCAGCAGCCGGGGGAGGAACACTGAAGCTTTCTTT. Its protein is CASSRGRNTEAFF.

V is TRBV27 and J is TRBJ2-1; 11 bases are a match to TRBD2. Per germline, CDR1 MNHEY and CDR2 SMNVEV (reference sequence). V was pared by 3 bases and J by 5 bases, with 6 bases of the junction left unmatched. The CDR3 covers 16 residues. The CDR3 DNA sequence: TGTGCCAGCAGTTTCAGACTAGCGGGGACCCACAATGAGCAGTTCTTC. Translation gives CASSFRLAGTHNEQFF.

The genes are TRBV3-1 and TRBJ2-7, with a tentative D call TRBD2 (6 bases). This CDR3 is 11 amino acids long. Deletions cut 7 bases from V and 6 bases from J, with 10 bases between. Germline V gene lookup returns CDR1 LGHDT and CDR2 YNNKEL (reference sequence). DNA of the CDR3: TGTGCCAGCACCACGGGGGTCGAGCAGTACTTC. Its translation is CASTTGVEQYF.

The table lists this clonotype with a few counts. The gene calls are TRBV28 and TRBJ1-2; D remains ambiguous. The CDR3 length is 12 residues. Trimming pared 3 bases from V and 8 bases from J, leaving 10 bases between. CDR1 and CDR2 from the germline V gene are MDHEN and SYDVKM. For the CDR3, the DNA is TGTGCCAGCAGTTTTGGACCCTACGGCTACACCTTC. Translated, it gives CASSFGPYGYTF.

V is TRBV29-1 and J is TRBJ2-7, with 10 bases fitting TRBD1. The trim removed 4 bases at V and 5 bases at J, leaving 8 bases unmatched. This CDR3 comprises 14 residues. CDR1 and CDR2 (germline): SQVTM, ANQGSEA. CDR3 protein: CSVGEGQGLHEQYF. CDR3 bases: TGCAGCGTTGGGGAGGGACAGGGGCTGCACGAGCAGTACTTC.

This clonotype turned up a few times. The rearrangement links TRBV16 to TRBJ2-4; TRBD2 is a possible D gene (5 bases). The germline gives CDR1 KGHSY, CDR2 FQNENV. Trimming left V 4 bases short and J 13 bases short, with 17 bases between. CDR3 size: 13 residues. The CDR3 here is CASSPGLHREQYF. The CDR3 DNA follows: TGTGCCAGCAGCCCCGGACTTCATAGAGAGCAGTACTTC. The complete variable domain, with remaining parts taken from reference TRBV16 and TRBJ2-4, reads GEEVAQTPKHLVRGEGQKAKLYCAPIKGHSYVFWYQQVLKNEFKFLISFQNENVFDETGMPKERFSAKCLPNSPCSLEIQATKLEDSAVYFCASSPGLHREQYFGAGTRLSVL.

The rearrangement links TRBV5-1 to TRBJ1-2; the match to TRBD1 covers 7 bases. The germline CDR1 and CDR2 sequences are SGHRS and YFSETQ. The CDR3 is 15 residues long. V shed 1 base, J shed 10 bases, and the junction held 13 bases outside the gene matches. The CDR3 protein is CASSLRGQGSRDYTF. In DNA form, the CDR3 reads TGCGCCAGCAGCTTGAGGGGGCAGGGCAGCCGTGACTACACCTTC. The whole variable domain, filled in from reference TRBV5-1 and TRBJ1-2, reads KAGVTQTPRYLIKTRGQQVTLSCSPISGHRSVSWYQQTPGQGLQFLFEYFSETQRNKGNFPGRFSGRQFSNSRSEMNVSTLELGDSALYLCASSLRGQGSRDYTFGSGTRLTVV.

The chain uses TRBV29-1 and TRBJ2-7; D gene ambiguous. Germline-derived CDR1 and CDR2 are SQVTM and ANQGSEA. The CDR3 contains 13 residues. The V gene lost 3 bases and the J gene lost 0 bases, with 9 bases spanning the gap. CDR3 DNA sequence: TGCAGCGTTGAGGGCCGGAACTCCTACGAGCAGTACTTC. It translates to CSVEGRNSYEQYF.

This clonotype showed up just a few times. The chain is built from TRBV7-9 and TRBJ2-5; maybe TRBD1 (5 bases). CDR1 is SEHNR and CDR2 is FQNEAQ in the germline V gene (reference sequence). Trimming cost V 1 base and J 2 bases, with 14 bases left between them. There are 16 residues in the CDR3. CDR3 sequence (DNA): TGTGCCAGCAGCTTAGATGAGGCAGGGCTACAAGAGACCCAGTACTTC. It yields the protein CASSLDEAGLQETQYF.

CDR3 sequence reads: CASSLSGAGEFF. The CDR3 DNA follows: TGTGCCAGCAGTTTATCCGGGGCAGGGGAGTTCTTC. The V and J genes are TRBV27 and TRBJ2-1, with D possibly matching TRBD1 (6 bases). V lost 0 bases and J 14 bases, leaving 11 bases between the germline ends. This CDR3 is built from 12 residues. Germline CDR1 reads MNHEY; CDR2 reads SMNVEV (reference sequence).

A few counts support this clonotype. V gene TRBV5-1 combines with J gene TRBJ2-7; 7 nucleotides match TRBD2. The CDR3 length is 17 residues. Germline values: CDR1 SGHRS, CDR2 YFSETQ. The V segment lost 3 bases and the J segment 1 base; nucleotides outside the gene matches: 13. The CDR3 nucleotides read TGCGCCAGCAGCTCCACCGGCGGCGGGAGAGGTTCCTACGAGCAGTACTTC. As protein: CASSSTGGGRGSYEQYF.

In DNA form, the CDR3 reads TGTGCCAGCAGTGAGACAGGGCCAAGCGAGCAGTACTTC. Protein: CASSETGPSEQYF. The genes are TRBV6-6 and TRBJ2-4; TRBD1 agrees at 7 bases. TRBJ2-7 explains the end of the DNA better; the J call may be wrong. There are 13 residues in the CDR3. Germline CDR1 MNHNY, CDR2 SVGAGI (reference sequence).

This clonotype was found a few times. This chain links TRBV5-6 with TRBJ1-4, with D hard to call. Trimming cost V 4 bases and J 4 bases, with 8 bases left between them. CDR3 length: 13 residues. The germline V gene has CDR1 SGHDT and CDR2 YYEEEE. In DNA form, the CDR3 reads TGTGCCAGCAGCACTTTATTTAATGAAAAACTGTTTTTT. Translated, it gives CASSTLFNEKLFF.

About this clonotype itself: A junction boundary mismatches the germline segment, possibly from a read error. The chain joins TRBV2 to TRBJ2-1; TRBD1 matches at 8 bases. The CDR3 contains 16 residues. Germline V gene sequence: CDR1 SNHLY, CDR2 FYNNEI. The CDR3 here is CASNRQGMGSYNEQFF. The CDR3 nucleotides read TGTGCCAGCAACCGACAGGGGATGGGCTCCTACAATGAACAGTTCTTC.

The DNA of the CDR3 is TGTGCCATCAGCTTGGGGACAGGGGGTACTAAAGAGACCCAGTACTTC. It specifies CAISLGTGGTKETQYF. V is TRBV10-3 and J is TRBJ2-5; 11 bases agree with TRBD1. The CDR3 has 16 residues. Germline trimming cut 6 bases from V and 3 bases from J; bases unmatched to any gene: 9. Germline V gives CDR1 ENHRY, CDR2 SYGVKD.

The CDR3 is CASSLVVSKNIQYF. In DNA, the CDR3 is TGTGCCAGCAGCTTAGTAGTCTCCAAAAACATTCAGTACTTC. This chain links TRBV7-9 with TRBJ2-4; D is unclear. The germline V and J ends were trimmed by 1 base and 2 bases, with 6 bases remaining between them. Germline values: CDR1 SEHNR, CDR2 FQNEAQ (reference sequence). CDR3 length: 14 residues.

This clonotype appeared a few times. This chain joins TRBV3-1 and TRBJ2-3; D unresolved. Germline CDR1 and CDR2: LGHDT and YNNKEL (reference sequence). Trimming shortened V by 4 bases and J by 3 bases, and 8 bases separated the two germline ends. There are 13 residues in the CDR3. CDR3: CASSPYQTDTQYF. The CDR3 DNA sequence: TGTGCCAGCAGCCCCTACCAAACAGATACGCAGTATTTT.

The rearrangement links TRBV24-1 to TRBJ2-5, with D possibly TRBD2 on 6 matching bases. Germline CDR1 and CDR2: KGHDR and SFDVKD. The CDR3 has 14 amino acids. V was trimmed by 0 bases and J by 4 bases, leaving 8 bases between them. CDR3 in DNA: TGTGCCACCAGTGATTTGAGGAGGGGAGAGACCCAGTACTTC. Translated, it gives CATSDLRRGETQYF.

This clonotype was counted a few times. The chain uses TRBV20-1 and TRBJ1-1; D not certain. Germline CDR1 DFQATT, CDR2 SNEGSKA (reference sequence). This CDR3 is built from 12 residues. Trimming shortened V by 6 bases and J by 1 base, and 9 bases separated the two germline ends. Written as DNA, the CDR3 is TGCAGTGCCTGGGTCCGGAACACTGAAGCTTTCTTT. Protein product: CSAWVRNTEAFF.

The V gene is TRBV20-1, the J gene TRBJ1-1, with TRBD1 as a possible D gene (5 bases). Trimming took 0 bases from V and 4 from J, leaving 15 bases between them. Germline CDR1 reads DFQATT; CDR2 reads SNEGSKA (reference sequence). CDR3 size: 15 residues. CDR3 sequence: CSARDRAGVATEAFF. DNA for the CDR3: TGCAGTGCTAGAGATCGGGCGGGGGTGGCCACTGAAGCTTTCTTT.

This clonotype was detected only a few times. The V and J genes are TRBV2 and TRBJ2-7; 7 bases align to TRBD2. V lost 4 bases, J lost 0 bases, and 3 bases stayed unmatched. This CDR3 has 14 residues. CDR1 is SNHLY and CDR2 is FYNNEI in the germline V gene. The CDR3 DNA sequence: TGTGCCAGCAGTGCGAGGACTAGCTCCTACGAGCAGTACTTC. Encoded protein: CASSARTSSYEQYF.

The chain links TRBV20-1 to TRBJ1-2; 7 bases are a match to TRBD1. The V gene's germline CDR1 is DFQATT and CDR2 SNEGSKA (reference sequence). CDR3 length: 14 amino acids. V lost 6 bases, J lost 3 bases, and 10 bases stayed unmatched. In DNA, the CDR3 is TGCAGTGCCCCACCAGGGGACAGAGACTATGGCTACACCTTC. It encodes CSAPPGDRDYGYTF.

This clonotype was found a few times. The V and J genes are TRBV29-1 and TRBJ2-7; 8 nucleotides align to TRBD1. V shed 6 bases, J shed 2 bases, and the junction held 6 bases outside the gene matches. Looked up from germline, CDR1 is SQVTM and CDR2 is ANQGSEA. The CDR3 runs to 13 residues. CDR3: CSVRDRLTYEQYF. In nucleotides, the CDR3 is TGCAGCGTCCGGGACAGGCTGACCTACGAGCAGTACTTC.

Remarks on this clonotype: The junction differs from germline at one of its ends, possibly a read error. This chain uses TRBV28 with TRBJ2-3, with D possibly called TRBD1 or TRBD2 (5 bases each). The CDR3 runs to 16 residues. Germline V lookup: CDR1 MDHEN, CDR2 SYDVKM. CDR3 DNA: TGTGTCAGCAGTCCCCCGAGCCCGGGGCAGGCAGATACGCAGTATTTT. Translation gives CVSSPPSPGQADTQYF.

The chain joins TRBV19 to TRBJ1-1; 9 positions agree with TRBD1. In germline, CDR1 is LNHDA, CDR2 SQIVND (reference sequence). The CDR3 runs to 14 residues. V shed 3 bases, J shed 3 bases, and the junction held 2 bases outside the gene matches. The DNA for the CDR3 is TGTGCCAGTAGTATGGGACAGGGTTACACTGAAGCTTTCTTT. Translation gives CASSMGQGYTEAFF.

This chain's CDR3 is CASRVRGTAYEQYF. The CDR3 nucleotides read TGTGCCAGCAGAGTAAGGGGTACAGCCTACGAGCAGTACTTC. The genes are TRBV2 and TRBJ2-7, with D possibly TRBD1 on 5 matching bases. Trimming removed 6 bases from V and 2 bases from J, with 14 bases in between. Germline V gene lookup returns CDR1 SNHLY and CDR2 FYNNEI. The CDR3 spans 14 residues.

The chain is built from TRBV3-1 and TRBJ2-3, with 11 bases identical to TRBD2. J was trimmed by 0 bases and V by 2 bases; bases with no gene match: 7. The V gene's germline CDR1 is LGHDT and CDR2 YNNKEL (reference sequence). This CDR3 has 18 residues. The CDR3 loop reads CASSQLGTSGSSTDTQYF. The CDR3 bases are TGTGCCAGCAGCCAACTAGGGACTAGCGGTTCTAGCACAGATACGCAGTATTTT.

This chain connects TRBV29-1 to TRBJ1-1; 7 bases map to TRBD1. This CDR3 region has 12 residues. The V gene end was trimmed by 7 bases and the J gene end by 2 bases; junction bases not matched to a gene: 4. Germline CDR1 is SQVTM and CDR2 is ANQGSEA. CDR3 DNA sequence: TGCAGCGCTTGGGACAGTAACACTGAAGCTTTCTTT. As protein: CSAWDSNTEAFF.

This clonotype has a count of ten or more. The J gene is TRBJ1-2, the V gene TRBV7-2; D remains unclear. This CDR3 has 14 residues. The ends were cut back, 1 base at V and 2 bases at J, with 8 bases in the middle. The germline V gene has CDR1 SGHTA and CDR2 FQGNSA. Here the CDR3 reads CASSLGSANYGYTF. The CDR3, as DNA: TGTGCCAGCAGCTTAGGGTCTGCAAACTATGGCTACACCTTC.

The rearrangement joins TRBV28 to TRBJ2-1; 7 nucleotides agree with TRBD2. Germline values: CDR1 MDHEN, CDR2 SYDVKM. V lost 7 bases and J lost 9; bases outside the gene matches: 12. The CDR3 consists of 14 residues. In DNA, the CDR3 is TGTGCCAGCACGATTGGGGGGGGTCTTGGTGAGCAGTTCTTC. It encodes CASTIGGGLGEQFF.